These 27 T cell receptor beta chains were all obtained from the same sample, sequenced in a study of T cell clones after liver transplantation. Method: immunoSEQ multiplex PCR; TCRdb's copy keeps in-frame clones and lacks some. Of 75,000 to 100,000 clones in the sample, around four fifths are singletons; the top ten hold about 0.52%. Sequences were derived from CD4+ T cells from blood, sampled roughly 3.5 years after liver transplant. The receptors come from a human patient who received a liver transplant. Some T cells could come from the graft donor.

CDR3 region: CASSLLSGVTEAFF. The CDR3 DNA reads TGTGCCAGCTCCCTACTTTCAGGGGTAACTGAAGCTTTCTTT. The rearrangement links TRBV18 to TRBJ1-1, with a possible D match to TRBD1 (6 bases). Trimming shortened V by 6 bases and J by 5 bases, and 16 bases separated the two germline ends. Germline assignment: CDR1 KGHSH and CDR2 LQKENI. The CDR3 is 14 residues long.

This clone showed up just once. V is TRBV5-8 and J is TRBJ2-7; a possible D gene is TRBD1 (6 bases). The CDR3 extends over 13 amino acids. Germline values: CDR1 SGHTS, CDR2 YDEGEE. V shed 0 bases and J shed 4 bases, with 8 bases lying between them. The CDR3 region has the DNA TGTGCCAGCAGCTTGGGGACAGTGTACGAGCAGTACTTC. It encodes CASSLGTVYEQYF.

The rearrangement joins TRBV5-6 to TRBJ1-2, with 7 bases that match TRBD1. The germline V gene has CDR1 SGHDT and CDR2 YYEEEE. J gave up 8 bases and V 4 bases, and 8 bases lay outside the gene matches. This CDR3 is built from 13 residues. CDR3 amino acids: CASSRGGGRGYTF. The CDR3 nucleotides are TGTGCCAGCAGCCGAGGGGGCGGCCGAGGCTACACCTTC. The complete variable domain, with remaining parts taken from reference TRBV5-6 and TRBJ1-2, reads DAGVTQSPTHLIKTRGQQVTLRCSPKSGHDTVSWYQQALGQGPQFIFQYYEEEERQRGNFPDRFSGHQFPNYSSELNVNALLLGDSALYLCASSRGGGRGYTFGSGTRLTVV.

The chain joins TRBV18 to TRBJ2-7; a possible D gene is TRBD2 (6 bases). The germline gives CDR1 KGHSH, CDR2 LQKENI. The V gene lost 1 base and the J gene lost 6 bases, with 13 bases spanning the gap. CDR3 size: 14 residues. In DNA, the CDR3 is TGTGCCAGCTCACCACAACTGGGGAGGAGCGAGCAGTACTTC. Translated: CASSPQLGRSEQYF.

The chain recombines TRBV7-8 with TRBJ2-5, with 11 bases lining up with TRBD2. J was trimmed by 3 bases and V by 4 bases; bases with no gene match: 19. Looked up from germline, CDR1 is SGHVS and CDR2 is FQNEAQ. The CDR3 is made up of 20 amino acids. The chain's CDR3 is CASSYRGSKVAGGPKETQYF. The CDR3, as DNA: TGTGCCAGCAGCTATCGGGGATCTAAGGTAGCGGGAGGGCCCAAAGAGACCCAGTACTTC. Full variable domain (rest looked up from reference TRBV7-8 and TRBJ2-5): GAGVSQSPRYKVAKRGQDVALRCDPISGHVSLFWYQQALGQGPEFLTYFQNEAQLDKSGLPSDRFFAERPEGSVSTLKIQRTQQEDSAVYLCASSYRGSKVAGGPKETQYFGPGTRLLVL.

V is TRBV5-1 and J is TRBJ1-1; TRBD1 aligns across 7 bases. Trimming removed 1 base from V and 2 bases from J; junction bases left unmatched: 5. The CDR3 sequence is 15 residues long. CDR1 SGHRS and CDR2 YFSETQ come from the germline V gene. This CDR3 reads CASSLRGQGNTEAFF. The CDR3 DNA is TGCGCCAGCAGCTTGAGGGGGCAGGGAAACACTGAAGCTTTCTTT.

This chain joins TRBV30 and TRBJ1-2, with D perhaps TRBD1 (5 bases). The V and J ends lost 0 bases and 4 bases respectively, with 12 bases between them. CDR1 is GTSNPN, CDR2 SVGIG, per germline (reference sequence). The length of the CDR3 is 14 residues. The CDR3 nucleotides are TGTGCCTGGAGTGTACCCAGGGTATTCTATGGCTACACCTTC. This codes for CAWSVPRVFYGYTF.

The DNA of the CDR3 is TGTGCCAGCAGCGAATCCCGTAGGGGACAGGGGGGACAGACCCAGTACTTC. This codes for CASSESRRGQGGQTQYF. The rearrangement joins TRBV11-2 to TRBJ2-5; 11 bases agree with TRBD1. This CDR3 spans 17 amino acids. With V trimmed by 5 bases and J by 6 bases, 14 bases remained unmatched. Germline CDR1 reads SGHAT; CDR2 reads FQNNGV.

J is TRBJ1-2 and V is TRBV6-5; D is undetermined. Germline V gives CDR1 MNHEY, CDR2 SVGAGI. V was trimmed by 2 bases and J by 0 bases, leaving 1 base between them. This CDR3 is 12 amino acids long. Written as DNA, the CDR3 is TGTGCCAGCAGTTACACTAACTATGGCTACACCTTC. Translated, it gives CASSYTNYGYTF.

The chain carries TRBV28 and TRBJ2-7, with TRBD2 matching 8 bases. Trimming removed 7 bases from V and 5 bases from J; junction bases left unmatched: 10. The germline CDR1 and CDR2 sequences are MDHEN and SYDVKM. This CDR3 spans 14 amino acids. CDR3 in amino acids: CASNPSGSDDEQYF. CDR3 DNA: TGTGCCAGCAACCCGAGCGGGAGTGATGACGAGCAGTACTTC.

In this sample, this clone turned up once. The DNA of the CDR3 is TGTGCCAGCAGTTACTCGGAAAGGAGGGGCTACACCTTC. Translating it yields CASSYSERRGYTF. The chain links TRBV6-5 to TRBJ1-2; no clear D gene. CDR1 MNHEY and CDR2 SVGAGI come from the germline V gene. The germline V and J ends were trimmed by 0 bases and 8 bases, with 10 bases remaining between them. This CDR3 comprises 13 residues.

The chain links TRBV28 to TRBJ1-2, with 9 bases matching TRBD1. In germline, CDR1 is MDHEN, CDR2 SYDVKM. V shed 6 bases and J 4 bases; nucleotides not matched to a gene: 9. This CDR3 comprises 15 residues. The CDR3 DNA follows: TGTGCCAGCAGAAAACAGGGGGCTCCCTTCTATGGCTACACCTTC. Its protein is CASRKQGAPFYGYTF.

The table lists this clone with a few counts. V usage is TRBV11-2 and J usage is TRBJ1-1; 10 nucleotides agree with TRBD1. The CDR3 sequence is 18 residues long. The J segment lost 0 bases and the V segment lost 5 bases, leaving 12 bases of the junction unmatched. Germline loops: CDR1 SGHAT, CDR2 FQNNGV. The CDR3 sequence: CASSRGAGTGAMNTEAFF. For the CDR3, the DNA is TGTGCCAGCAGCCGGGGGGCCGGGACAGGGGCCATGAACACTGAAGCTTTCTTT.

This clone was seen more than once but under ten times. The chain joins TRBV4-1 to TRBJ2-7; D not certain. The CDR3 sequence is 12 residues long. V shed 6 bases and J shed 3 bases, with 9 bases lying between them. The germline V gene encodes CDR1 MGHRA and CDR2 YSYEKL. CDR3 DNA sequence: TGCGCCAGCAGTCCGACCGGCTACGAGCAGTACTTC. The encoded protein is CASSPTGYEQYF.

The V call is TRBV19, the J call TRBJ1-1; tentatively, D is TRBD1 (6 bases). CDR3 length equals 15 residues. V lost 9 bases and J 4 bases, leaving 21 bases between the germline ends. CDR1 is LNHDA and CDR2 is SQIVND in the germline V gene (reference sequence). CDR3 coding DNA: TGTGCCAGCTCTATGAGTTGGACAGTGAGCACTGAAGCTTTCTTT. This sequence encodes CASSMSWTVSTEAFF.

This clone was seen a handful of times. This chain uses TRBV6-1 with TRBJ2-7, with TRBD1 matching 12 bases. CDR3 size: 15 residues. Germline V gene data show CDR1 as MNHNS and CDR2 as SASEGT. The trim removed 2 bases at V and 7 bases at J, leaving 6 bases unmatched. This CDR3 is CASSETGTGGEEQYF. DNA of the CDR3: TGTGCCAGCAGTGAAACCGGGACAGGGGGCGAAGAGCAGTACTTC.

The chain uses TRBV19 and TRBJ1-1; D is uncertain. The CDR3 loop spans 15 amino acids. The germline V gene has CDR1 LNHDA and CDR2 SQIVND (reference sequence). V was pared by 4 bases and J by 0 bases, with 12 bases between. The CDR3 DNA sequence: TGTGCCAGTAGTAGCCCCGGTGGGGTGAACACTGAAGCTTTCTTT. Its protein product is CASSSPGGVNTEAFF.

The gene calls are TRBV18 and TRBJ2-1, with D maybe TRBD2 (5 bases). Germline lookup yields CDR1 KGHSH and CDR2 LQKENI. The CDR3 sequence is 14 residues long. The V gene lost 6 bases and the J gene lost 6 bases, with 15 bases spanning the gap. CDR3 sequence reads: CASSRELKGNEQFF. The CDR3 bases are TGTGCCAGCTCCCGGGAACTGAAGGGCAATGAGCAGTTCTTC.

The chain recombines TRBV18 with TRBJ1-5, with TRBD1 matching over 7 bases. V dropped 6 bases and J dropped 3; count of bases not matched to a gene: 5. From germline, CDR1 is KGHSH and CDR2 LQKENI. This CDR3 is 14 amino acids long. This CDR3 reads CASSSGTVNQPQHF. The CDR3, as DNA: TGTGCCAGCTCCTCCGGGACAGTCAATCAGCCCCAGCATTTT.

The chain combines TRBV28 with TRBJ2-3, with TRBD1 as a possible D gene (5 bases). The CDR3 length is 16 residues. Germline V gives CDR1 MDHEN, CDR2 SYDVKM. The germline V and J ends were trimmed by 2 bases and 2 bases, with 14 bases remaining between them. The DNA of the CDR3 is TGTGCCAGCAGTTTAAGCACAGGTACTTCCACAGATACGCAGTATTTT. It codes for CASSLSTGTSTDTQYF.

This chain joins TRBV28 and TRBJ2-4; D is perhaps TRBD2 (6 bases). Germline lookup yields CDR1 MDHEN and CDR2 SYDVKM. The CDR3 is 16 residues long. Trimming cost V 3 bases and J 0 bases, with 12 bases left between them. In DNA form, the CDR3 reads TGTGCCAGCAGTTTTTTGGGAGCGGGAGCCAAAAACATTCAGTACTTC. Translated: CASSFLGAGAKNIQYF.

CDR3 sequence: CASSFLAATQYF. CDR3 nucleotides: TGTGCCAGCTCGTTCCTAGCGGCCACGCAGTATTTT. The V and J genes are TRBV6-5 and TRBJ2-3; TRBD2 matches 7 bases. The J segment lost 9 bases and the V segment lost 8 bases, leaving 8 bases of the junction unmatched. Germline lookup yields CDR1 MNHEY and CDR2 SVGAGI. The CDR3 is 12 amino acids.

The chain is built from TRBV5-1 and TRBJ2-1; 7 positions match TRBD2. This CDR3 has 15 amino acids. Germline assignment: CDR1 SGHRS and CDR2 YFSETQ. Losses at the gene ends were 3 bases for V and 7 bases for J; bases not matched to a gene: 10. The CDR3 loop is CASSYSGTTGNEQFF. For the CDR3, the DNA is TGCGCCAGCAGCTACTCCGGGACTACGGGGAATGAGCAGTTCTTC.

This clone was recorded once. The chain links TRBV28 to TRBJ2-7; D possibly corresponds to TRBD1 (6 bases). Germline lookup yields CDR1 MDHEN and CDR2 SYDVKM. The CDR3 length is 14 residues. Trimming removed 3 bases at V and 1 base at J, with 10 bases between. DNA of the CDR3: TGTGCCAGCAGTTTCCAAGGGGGTTCCTACGAGCAGTACTTC. Amino acid sequence: CASSFQGGSYEQYF.

The genes are TRBV5-1 and TRBJ2-3; D possibly corresponds to TRBD1 (6 bases). This CDR3 has 13 residues. The V and J ends lost 4 bases and 2 bases respectively, with 8 bases between them. Germline CDR1 and CDR2: SGHRS and YFSETQ. This CDR3 is CASSRDNTDTQYF. CDR3 DNA: TGCGCCAGCAGCCGGGACAACACAGATACGCAGTATTTT.

V usage is TRBV27 and J usage is TRBJ2-1; D remains unclear. Trimming took 7 bases from V and 0 from J, leaving 10 bases between them. The CDR3 contains 14 residues. Germline lookup yields CDR1 MNHEY and CDR2 SMNVEV (reference sequence). CDR3 nucleotide sequence: TGTGCCAGCAAGGATCCGGGCTCCTACAATGAGCAGTTCTTC. This sequence encodes CASKDPGSYNEQFF.

The rearrangement links TRBV11-2 to TRBJ2-1; D gene unclear. The CDR3 runs 13 residues. Germline V gives CDR1 SGHAT, CDR2 FQNNGV. V lost 8 bases and J 9 bases, leaving 17 bases between the germline ends. CDR3 nucleotides: TGTGCCAGCTCCTTGGGGTTTTCTAGTGAGCAGTTCTTC. Amino acid sequence: CASSLGFSSEQFF.